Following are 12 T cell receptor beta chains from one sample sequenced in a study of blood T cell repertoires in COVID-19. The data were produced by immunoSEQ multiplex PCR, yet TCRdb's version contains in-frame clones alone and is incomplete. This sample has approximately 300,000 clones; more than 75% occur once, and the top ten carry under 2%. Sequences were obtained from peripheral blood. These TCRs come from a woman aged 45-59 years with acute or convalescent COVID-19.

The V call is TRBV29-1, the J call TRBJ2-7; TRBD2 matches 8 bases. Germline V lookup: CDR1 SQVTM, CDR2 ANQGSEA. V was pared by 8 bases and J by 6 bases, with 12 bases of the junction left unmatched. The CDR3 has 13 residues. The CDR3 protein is CSSTLSGAGEQYF. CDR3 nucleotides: TGCAGCTCCACCCTTAGCGGGGCGGGCGAGCAGTACTTC.

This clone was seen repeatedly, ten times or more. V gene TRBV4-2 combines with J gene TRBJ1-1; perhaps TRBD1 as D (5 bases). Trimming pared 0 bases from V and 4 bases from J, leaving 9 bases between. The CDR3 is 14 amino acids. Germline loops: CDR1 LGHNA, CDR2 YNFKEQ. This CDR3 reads CASSQDGGGTEAFF. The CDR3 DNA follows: TGTGCCAGCAGCCAAGACGGGGGGGGCACTGAAGCTTTCTTT.

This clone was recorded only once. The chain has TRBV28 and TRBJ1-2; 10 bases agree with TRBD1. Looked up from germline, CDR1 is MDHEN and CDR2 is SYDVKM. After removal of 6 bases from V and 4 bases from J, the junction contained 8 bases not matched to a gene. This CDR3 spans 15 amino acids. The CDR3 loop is CASRPSGQGRYGYTF. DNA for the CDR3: TGTGCCAGCAGACCTTCGGGACAGGGGCGCTATGGCTACACCTTC.

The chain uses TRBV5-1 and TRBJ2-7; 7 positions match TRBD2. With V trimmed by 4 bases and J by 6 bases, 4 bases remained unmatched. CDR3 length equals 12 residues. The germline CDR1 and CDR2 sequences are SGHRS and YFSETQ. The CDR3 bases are TGCGCCAGCAGCGTGTCGGGAGGCGAGCAGTACTTC. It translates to CASSVSGGEQYF.

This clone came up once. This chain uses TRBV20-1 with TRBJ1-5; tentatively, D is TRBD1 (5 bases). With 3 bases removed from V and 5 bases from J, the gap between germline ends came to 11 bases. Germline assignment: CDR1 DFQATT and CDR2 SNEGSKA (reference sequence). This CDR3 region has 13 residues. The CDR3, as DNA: TGCAGTGCTAGTTGGTCGGGGGATCAGCCCCAGCATTTT. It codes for CSASWSGDQPQHF.

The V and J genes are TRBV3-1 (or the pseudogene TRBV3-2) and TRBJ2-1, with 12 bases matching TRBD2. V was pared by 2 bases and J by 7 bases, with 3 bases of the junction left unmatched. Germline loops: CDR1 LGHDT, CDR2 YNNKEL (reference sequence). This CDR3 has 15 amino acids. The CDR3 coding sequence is TGTGCCAGCAGCCAAAGGACTAGCGGGACTAATGAGCAGTTCTTC. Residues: CASSQRTSGTNEQFF.

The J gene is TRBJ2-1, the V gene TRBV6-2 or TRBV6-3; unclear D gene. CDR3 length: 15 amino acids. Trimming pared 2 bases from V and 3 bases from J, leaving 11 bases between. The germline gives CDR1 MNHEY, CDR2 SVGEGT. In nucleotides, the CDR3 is TGTGCCAGCAGTTACGGTCCCCCAGGCTACAATGAGCAGTTCTTC. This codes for CASSYGPPGYNEQFF.

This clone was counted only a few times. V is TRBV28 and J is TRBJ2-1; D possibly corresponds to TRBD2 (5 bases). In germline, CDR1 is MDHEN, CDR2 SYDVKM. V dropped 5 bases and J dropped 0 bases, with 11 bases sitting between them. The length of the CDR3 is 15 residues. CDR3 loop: CASSLRESSYNEQFF. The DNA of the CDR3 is TGTGCCAGCAGTCTTAGGGAGAGCTCCTACAATGAGCAGTTCTTC.

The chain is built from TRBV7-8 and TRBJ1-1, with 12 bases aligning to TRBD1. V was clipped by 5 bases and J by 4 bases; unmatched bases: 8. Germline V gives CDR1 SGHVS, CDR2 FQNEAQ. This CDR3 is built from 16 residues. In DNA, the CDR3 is TGTGCCAGCAGCACCGGGACAGGGGGCTTAGGCACTGAAGCTTTCTTT. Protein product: CASSTGTGGLGTEAFF.

DNA of the CDR3: TGTGCCAGCAGCTCCCAGGGAGGAAGCACTGAAGCTTTCTTT. It yields the protein CASSSQGGSTEAFF. This sequence joins TRBV7-2 and TRBJ1-1; the D gene is possibly TRBD1 (5 bases). Germline V gives CDR1 SGHTA, CDR2 FQGNSA. This CDR3 spans 14 amino acids. V was pared by 4 bases and J by 4 bases, with 13 bases between.

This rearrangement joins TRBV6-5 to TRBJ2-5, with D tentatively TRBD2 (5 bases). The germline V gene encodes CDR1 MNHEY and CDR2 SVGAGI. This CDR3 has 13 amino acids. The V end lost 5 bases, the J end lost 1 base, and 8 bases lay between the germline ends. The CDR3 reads CASSPSSQETQYF. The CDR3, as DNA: TGTGCCAGCAGTCCTAGCTCCCAAGAGACCCAGTACTTC.

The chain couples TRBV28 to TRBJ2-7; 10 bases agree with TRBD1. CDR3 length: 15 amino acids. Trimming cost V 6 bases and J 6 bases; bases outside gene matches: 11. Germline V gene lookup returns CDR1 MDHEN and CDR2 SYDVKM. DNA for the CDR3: TGTGCCAGCAGCCTCGCGGGACAGGGGTCCCCCGAGCAGTACTTC. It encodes CASSLAGQGSPEQYF.